This passage covers 13 T cell receptor beta chains from one sample sequenced in a study of post-analysis software for immune sequencing data. Study outcomes and limitations: Among roughly 5 TRBV segments more frequent in patients than controls were TRBV5-6, TRBV5-1 and TRBV20-1.

Every TCR beta cDNA library bore unique molecular identifiers. One entry per CDR3 protein results from TCRdb running MiXCR on the PCR reads. This sample carries roughly 700,000 distinct CDR3 sequences, roughly 27% of them seen once, and the ten largest clones take more than 0.55%. These receptors are not linked to any known antigen. Material: blood. All receptors come from a girl under 18 with multiple sclerosis.

The gene calls are TRBV27 and TRBJ1-1; D is ambiguous. V was pared by 2 bases and J by 6 bases, with 13 bases between. Germline loops: CDR1 MNHEY, CDR2 SMNVEV (reference sequence). The CDR3 has 14 amino acids. CDR3 protein: CASSLAGRRAEAFF. The CDR3 DNA reads as TGTGCCAGCAGTTTAGCAGGCCGGCGGGCTGAAGCTTTCTTT.

V is TRBV7-2 and J is TRBJ2-1; TRBD2 aligns across 8 bases. The CDR3 has 16 residues. Trimming cost V 5 bases and J 3 bases; bases outside gene matches: 9. Germline CDR1 reads SGHTA; CDR2 reads FQGNSA. CDR3 amino acids: CASSRTSSTFYNEQFF. The CDR3 coding sequence is TGTGCCAGCAGCCGGACTAGCTCAACATTCTACAATGAGCAGTTCTTC.

The chain links TRBV7-8 to TRBJ1-1, with D tentatively TRBD1 (6 bases). The CDR3 sequence is 14 residues long. CDR1 and CDR2 from the germline V gene are SGHVS and FQNEAQ. The V end lost 4 bases, the J end lost 2 bases, and 11 bases lay between the germline ends. CDR3: CASSSDRFNTEAFF. The CDR3 DNA reads TGTGCCAGCAGCTCAGACAGGTTTAACACTGAAGCTTTCTTT.

The chain joins TRBV28 to TRBJ2-1; 8 bases agree with TRBD1. The CDR3 spans 13 residues. Germline values: CDR1 MDHEN, CDR2 SYDVKM. Germline trimming cut 2 bases from V and 10 bases from J; bases unmatched to any gene: 4. CDR3 in DNA: TGTGCCAGCAGTTTACCCAGGGGGCGGGAGCAGTTCTTC. Protein: CASSLPRGREQFF. The full variable domain, its missing parts supplied by reference TRBV28 and TRBJ2-1, is DVKVTQSSRYLVKRTGEKVFLECVQDMDHENMFWYRQDPGLGLRLIYFSYDVKMKEKGDIPEGYSVSREKKERFSLILESASTNQTSMYLCASSLPRGREQFFGPGTRLTVL.

The V and J genes are TRBV7-9 and TRBJ2-1; 7 bases are shared with TRBD1. The CDR3 consists of 12 residues. The germline gives CDR1 SEHNR, CDR2 FQNEAQ (reference sequence). Trimming cost V 8 bases and J 7 bases; bases outside gene matches: 5. CDR3 amino acids: CASPGQRNEQFF. CDR3 DNA: TGTGCCAGCCCGGGACAGCGAAATGAGCAGTTCTTC. The full variable domain, completed using reference TRBV7-9 and TRBJ2-1, is DTGVSQNPRHKITKRGQNVTFRCDPISEHNRLYWYRQTLGQGPEFLTYFQNEAQLEKSRLLSDRFSAERPKGSFSTLEIQRTEQGDSAMYLCASPGQRNEQFFGPGTRLTVL.

This clonotype was seen ten or more times. V gene TRBV12-3 or TRBV12-4 combines with J gene TRBJ2-1, with 8 bases fitting TRBD1. J gave up 10 bases and V 3 bases, and 11 bases lay outside the gene matches. This CDR3 region has 15 residues. CDR3 sequence (DNA): TGTGCCAGCAGTTTGTCGGCAGGGGGCAGATTGGAGCAGTTCTTC. Its protein is CASSLSAGGRLEQFF.

This clonotype appeared a few times. This chain links TRBV6-2 or TRBV6-3 with TRBJ1-5, with a weak D call TRBD1 (6 bases). The germline V gene encodes CDR1 MNHEY and CDR2 SVGEGT. Between the trimmed V and J ends, which lost 7 bases and 1 base, there was a span of 20 bases. This CDR3 has 17 residues. CDR3 residues: CASKLTQGRFSNQPQHF. In DNA form, the CDR3 reads TGTGCCAGCAAGTTGACGCAGGGGAGGTTCAGCAATCAGCCCCAGCATTTT.

This clonotype was recorded many times. This chain uses TRBV4-1 with TRBJ1-2, with TRBD1 as a possible D gene (5 bases). CDR1 is MGHRA and CDR2 is YSYEKL in the germline V gene. V shed 2 bases and J shed 0 bases, with 13 bases lying between them. The CDR3 runs to 16 residues. Here the CDR3 reads CASSQTGDEANYGYTF. The CDR3 nucleotides read TGCGCCAGCAGCCAAACAGGCGACGAAGCTAACTATGGCTACACCTTC.

This clonotype was seen only a few times. The chain links TRBV3-1 to TRBJ1-4, with 7 positions matching TRBD1. Trimming removed 3 bases from V and 4 bases from J; junction bases left unmatched: 11. Germline CDR1 reads LGHDT; CDR2 reads YNNKEL (reference sequence). There are 17 residues in the CDR3. Here the CDR3 reads CASSQGKTGTVNEKLFF. In DNA, the CDR3 is TGTGCCAGCAGCCAGGGTAAAACCGGGACAGTTAATGAAAAACTGTTTTTT.

Concerning this clonotype: The CDR3 end shows no conserved phenylalanine or tryptophan, and so a read error is likely. V usage is TRBV7-2 and J usage is TRBJ1-5; no firm D call. Per germline, CDR1 SGHTA and CDR2 FQGNSA. The length of the CDR3 is 12 residues. Trimming stripped 6 bases from V and 7 bases from J, with 10 bases between. The CDR3 loop reads CASSFTGQPQHC. CDR3 nucleotide sequence: TGTGCCAGCAGTTTTACGGGGCAGCCCCAGCATTGT.

This clonotype was recorded at least ten times. The V and J genes are TRBV3-1 and TRBJ2-1, with D uncertain. Germline CDR1 and CDR2: LGHDT and YNNKEL (reference sequence). The CDR3 covers 17 residues. The germline V and J ends were trimmed by 4 bases and 1 base, with 17 bases remaining between them. The DNA of the CDR3 is TGTGCCAGCAGCCTGGGTTTGTTTGGTGATTCCTACAATGAGCAGTTCTTC. This sequence encodes CASSLGLFGDSYNEQFF.

This chain connects TRBV20-1 to TRBJ2-1; D may correspond to TRBD1 or TRBD2 (5 bases each). Germline CDR1 and CDR2: DFQATT and SNEGSKA (reference sequence). V was pared by 6 bases and J by 2 bases, with 14 bases between. This CDR3 contains 14 residues. The CDR3 DNA is TGCAGTGCCGTCGGGGCAGAAACCTACAATGAGCAGTTCTTC. Protein sequence: CSAVGAETYNEQFF.

This clonotype came up a few times. The chain has TRBV6-1 and TRBJ2-3, with TRBD2 matching over 10 bases. The J segment lost 1 base and the V segment lost 6 bases, leaving 13 bases of the junction unmatched. The CDR3 loop spans 18 amino acids. Germline V gene sequence: CDR1 MNHNS, CDR2 SASEGT. The CDR3 coding sequence is TGTGCCAGCAGGCAGGGTCGCGGTAGCGGGAGGCGCACAGATACGCAGTATTTT. Translation: CASRQGRGSGRRTDTQYF.